The 12 T cell receptor beta chains below come from one sample, sequenced in a study of human T cells and chemical hapten exposure. Time point noted: pre-sensitization, week 0. Sample treatment: therapeutic diphenylcyclopropenone sensitization with weekly scalp DPC. TCRdb reprocessed the RACE reads with MiXCR, giving one entry per CDR3 protein. The table includes tens of thousands of distinct CDR3 sequences, 9.6% detected once. The material sequenced was whole blood, taken in connection with sensitization to the hapten diphenylcyclopropenone (DPC). These receptors were collected from a woman in her 40s with alopecia areata. Some clones in this sample may be carry-over from other donors' samples.

This clonotype was observed many times. The rearrangement links TRBV5-1 to TRBJ1-4, with 7 nucleotides matching TRBD1. This CDR3 region has 17 residues. Germline V gives CDR1 SGHRS, CDR2 YFSETQ. The J segment lost 0 bases and the V segment lost 0 bases, leaving 5 bases of the junction unmatched. CDR3 region: CASSLGGGGSTNEKLFF. CDR3 in DNA: TGCGCCAGCAGCTTGGGAGGAGGGGGCTCAACTAATGAAAAACTGTTTTTT.

The CDR3 sequence: CASSQVGLPAYEQYF. CDR3 sequence (DNA): TGCGCCAGCAGCCAAGTTGGCCTACCAGCCTACGAGCAGTACTTC. The chain combines TRBV4-1 with TRBJ2-7; D gene uncertain. Germline assignment: CDR1 MGHRA and CDR2 YSYEKL. CDR3 size: 15 residues. Trimming pared 1 base from V and 2 bases from J, leaving 12 bases between.

The V call is TRBV30, the J call TRBJ2-2; 8 bases map to TRBD1. The CDR3 totals 13 residues. V was pared by 3 bases and J by 6 bases, with 3 bases of the junction left unmatched. Germline V gives CDR1 GTSNPN, CDR2 SVGIG (reference sequence). The CDR3 region is CAWSGQGPGELFF. CDR3 bases: TGTGCCTGGAGCGGACAGGGACCCGGGGAGCTGTTTTTT.

This clonotype was seen at least ten times. V and J are TRBV16 and TRBJ1-6; D perhaps matches TRBD1 (6 bases). The CDR3 sequence is 14 residues long. CDR1 and CDR2 (germline): KGHSY, FQNENV. Trimming stripped 4 bases from V and 7 bases from J, with 11 bases between. The CDR3 nucleotides are TGTGCCAGCAGCCGGGGGCAGGGGAATTCACCCCTCCACTTT. Translation gives CASSRGQGNSPLHF.

At least ten counts were recorded for this clonotype. J is TRBJ1-2 and V is TRBV29-1; possibly TRBD1 for D (6 bases). Trimming stripped 0 bases from V and 9 bases from J, with 11 bases between. Germline V gives CDR1 SQVTM, CDR2 ANQGSEA. This CDR3 is 12 amino acids long. CDR3 region: CSVEDRGTSYTF. The CDR3 DNA is TGCAGCGTTGAAGACAGGGGTACGAGCTACACCTTC.

This clonotype appeared many times. The chain is built from TRBV7-2 and TRBJ2-4; D ambiguous. From germline, CDR1 is SGHTA and CDR2 FQGNSA. The V end was cut by 5 bases, the J end by 2 bases, with 7 bases between. The CDR3 loop spans 13 amino acids. CDR3 coding DNA: TGTGCCAGCAGCCAAACCCCCAAAAACATTCAGTACTTC. Translating gives CASSQTPKNIQYF.

This clonotype was recorded at least ten times. The chain links TRBV20-1 to TRBJ2-5; 13 bases are a match to TRBD2. This CDR3 has 14 residues. J lost 5 bases, V lost 6 bases, and 6 bases had no gene match. CDR1 DFQATT and CDR2 SNEGSKA come from the germline V gene (reference sequence). The CDR3 coding sequence is TGCAGTGCCATACTAGCGGGGGGGCATGAGACCCAGTACTTC. Its protein is CSAILAGGHETQYF.

This clonotype appeared many times. This chain joins TRBV20-1 and TRBJ2-7; D might be TRBD1 (9 bases). The CDR3 totals 15 residues. CDR1 is DFQATT and CDR2 is SNEGSKA in the germline V gene (reference sequence). Trimming stripped 0 bases from V and 2 bases from J, with 14 bases between. The CDR3 DNA is TGCAGTGCTAGAGATAGCGGGACAGGGACCTACGAGCAGTACTTC. This encodes CSARDSGTGTYEQYF.

This clonotype was picked up a small number of times. The V and J genes are TRBV7-9 and TRBJ1-2; D uncertain. Germline loops: CDR1 SEHNR, CDR2 FQNEAQ (reference sequence). The CDR3 is made up of 13 amino acids. V was cut by 5 bases and J by 3 bases, with 10 bases left in between. The CDR3 DNA reads as TGTGCCAGCAGCCACACACTTCACTATGGCTACACCTTC. Its protein is CASSHTLHYGYTF.

The chain is built from TRBV29-1 and TRBJ1-2; D ambiguous. V shed 4 bases and J shed 4 bases, with 10 bases lying between them. This CDR3 has 12 residues. Per germline, CDR1 SQVTM and CDR2 ANQGSEA. In nucleotides, the CDR3 is TGCAGCGTTGTGATAGGCAGCTATGGCTACACCTTC. This encodes CSVVIGSYGYTF.

This clonotype was seen more than once but under ten times. The rearrangement uses TRBV18 and TRBJ2-3; D remains unclear. Between the trimmed V and J ends, which lost 3 bases and 5 bases, there was a span of 15 bases. The CDR3 extends over 15 amino acids. Germline CDR1 KGHSH, CDR2 LQKENI. CDR3 region: CASSPPPVPGDTQYF. The CDR3 DNA is TGTGCCAGCTCACCCCCCCCGGTGCCCGGAGATACGCAGTATTTT.

In this sample, this clonotype turned up a few times. The V call is TRBV10-3, the J call TRBJ1-1; D call uncertain. The germline CDR1 and CDR2 sequences are ENHRY and SYGVKD. V was cut by 5 bases and J by 0 bases, with 10 bases left in between. This CDR3 region has 14 residues. The CDR3 DNA follows: TGTGCCATCAGTCGAACGGACCTGAACACTGAAGCTTTCTTT. This translates into CAISRTDLNTEAFF.